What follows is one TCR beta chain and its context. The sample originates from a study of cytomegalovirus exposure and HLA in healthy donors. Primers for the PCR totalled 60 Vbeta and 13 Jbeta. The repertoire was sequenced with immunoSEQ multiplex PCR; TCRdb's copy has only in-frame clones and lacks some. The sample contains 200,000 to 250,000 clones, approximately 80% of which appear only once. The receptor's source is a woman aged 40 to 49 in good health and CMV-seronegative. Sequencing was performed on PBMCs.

Here the CDR3 reads CASSLDRQGSTEAFF. For the CDR3, the DNA is TGTGCCAGCAGCTTAGATCGACAGGGGAGCACTGAAGCTTTCTTT. The chain carries TRBV7-9 and TRBJ1-1, with 8 nucleotides matching TRBD1. The CDR3 consists of 15 residues. V gave up 1 base and J gave up 4 bases; unmatched junction bases: 5. Germline lookup yields CDR1 SEHNR and CDR2 FQNEAQ (reference sequence).